Listed below are T cell receptor beta chains from one sample, sequenced in a study of blood T cell repertoires in COVID-19. Assay used: immunoSEQ multiplex PCR; TCRdb lists only in-frame clones, some missing. The profile shows 220,000 or so clones, roughly 90% of them singletons. Sequencing used PBMCs or T cells enriched from blood (not recorded which). These receptors were taken from a man aged 25-40 years who had been exposed to COVID-19. Both conserved end residues are part of each CDR3. The D gene is left open where the match is weak. A row's size may be missing; if present it is once, few, many or a size class.

j_gene: TRBJ2-3
d_gene: -
len: 16
v_gene: TRBV5-5
abundance: once
CDR3nt: TGTGCCAGCAGCTTTGGCTCTAGCTACCGCACAGATACGCAGTATTTT
CDR3aa: CASSFGSSYRTDTQYF

j_gene: TRBJ1-5
d_gene: -
len: 16
v_gene: TRBV24-1
abundance: once
CDR3nt: TGTGCCACCGGGAGGGGACGATACTTTAGCAATCAGCCCCAGCATTTT
CDR3aa: CATGRGRYFSNQPQHF

j_gene: TRBJ1-2
d_gene: TRBD1
len: 14
v_gene: TRBV30
abundance: -
CDR3nt: TGTGCCTGGAGTGTAGGACAGGGGGCACGTGGCTACACCTTC
CDR3aa: CAWSVGQGARGYTF

j_gene: TRBJ2-1
d_gene: -
len: 11
v_gene: TRBV10-2
abundance: -
CDR3nt: TGCGCCAGCAGGGAATACTACGAGCAGTTCTTC
CDR3aa: CASREYYEQFF

j_gene: TRBJ1-2
d_gene: -
len: 13
v_gene: TRBV2
abundance: -
CDR3nt: TGTGCCAGCAGTGTTGAGACAGGCTATGGCTACACCTTC
CDR3aa: CASSVETGYGYTF

j_gene: TRBJ2-5
d_gene: -
len: 14
v_gene: TRBV11-2
abundance: -
CDR3nt: TGTGCCAGCAGCTTACCAGGGATAGTGGAGACCCAGTACTTC
CDR3aa: CASSLPGIVETQYF

j_gene: TRBJ2-5
d_gene: -
len: 12
v_gene: TRBV5-4
abundance: -
CDR3nt: TGTGCCAGCAGCTGGGGAGAAGAGACCCAGTACTTC
CDR3aa: CASSWGEETQYF

j_gene: TRBJ1-6
d_gene: -
len: 15
v_gene: TRBV5-1
abundance: -
CDR3nt: TGCGCCAGCACTCCCGCGGATTCCTATAATTCACCCCTCCACTTT
CDR3aa: CASTPADSYNSPLHF

j_gene: TRBJ2-2
d_gene: TRBD1
len: 14
v_gene: TRBV19
abundance: -
CDR3nt: TGTGCCAGTAGTTCAAAGACAGGGACCGGGGAGCTGTTTTTT
CDR3aa: CASSSKTGTGELFF

j_gene: TRBJ2-1
d_gene: TRBD2
len: 16
v_gene: TRBV9
abundance: -
CDR3nt: TGTGCCAGCAGCCCCCGTTTACAGCGGGGGGATGGTGAGCAGTTCTTC
CDR3aa: CASSPRLQRGDGEQFF

j_gene: TRBJ1-1
d_gene: -
len: 15
v_gene: TRBV7-9
abundance: once
CDR3nt: TGTGCCAGCAGCTTGGGTGTAGGCGGGAACACTGAAGCTTTCTTT
CDR3aa: CASSLGVGGNTEAFF

j_gene: TRBJ1-6
d_gene: TRBD1
len: 15
v_gene: TRBV11-2
abundance: -
CDR3nt: TGTGCCAGCAGGGATTACAGGGGTGTAGATTCACCCCTCCACTTT
CDR3aa: CASRDYRGVDSPLHF

j_gene: TRBJ1-5
d_gene: TRBD1
len: 13
v_gene: TRBV10-3
abundance: -
CDR3nt: TGTGCCATCAGACAGGGGAGCGATCAGCCCCAGCATTTT
CDR3aa: CAIRQGSDQPQHF

j_gene: TRBJ1-2
d_gene: -
len: 12
v_gene: TRBV19
abundance: -
CDR3nt: TGTGCCAGTAGCTCTCTCCCCTATGGCTACACCTTC
CDR3aa: CASSSLPYGYTF

j_gene: TRBJ2-5
d_gene: -
len: 16
v_gene: TRBV20-1
abundance: -
CDR3nt: TGCAGTGCTAGTCCACCATACCGGAGGTACCAAGAGACCCAGTACTTC
CDR3aa: CSASPPYRRYQETQYF

j_gene: TRBJ1-5
d_gene: TRBD1
len: 16
v_gene: TRBV5-6
abundance: few
CDR3nt: TGTGCCAGCAGCCGGGGGGACAGGGAGGATAATCAGCCCCAGCATTTT
CDR3aa: CASSRGDREDNQPQHF

j_gene: TRBJ2-1
d_gene: -
len: 16
v_gene: TRBV9
abundance: -
CDR3nt: TGTGCCAGCAGCGTAGTCACCGGTACCGGTTACAATGAGCAGTTCTTC
CDR3aa: CASSVVTGTGYNEQFF

j_gene: TRBJ1-2
d_gene: -
len: 15
v_gene: TRBV3-1/TRBV3-2
abundance: -
CDR3nt: TGTGCCAGCAGCCAAGATCAAGGGGGTATCGGTGGCTACACCTTC
CDR3aa: CASSQDQGGIGGYTF

j_gene: TRBJ2-4
d_gene: -
len: 16
v_gene: TRBV6-5
abundance: -
CDR3nt: TGTGCCAGCAGTTACTCGGGTCTTGGAGTCAGAGACATTCAGTACTTC
CDR3aa: CASSYSGLGVRDIQYF

j_gene: TRBJ1-1
d_gene: TRBD1
len: 13
v_gene: TRBV19
abundance: -
CDR3nt: TGTGCCAGTGCCTTCTCAGGGGGCACTGAAGCTTTCTTT
CDR3aa: CASAFSGGTEAFF

j_gene: TRBJ2-3
d_gene: -
len: 16
v_gene: TRBV5-1
abundance: -
CDR3nt: TGCGCCAGCAGCTCTGGCATGGTCCTTATCACAGATACGCAGTATTTT
CDR3aa: CASSSGMVLITDTQYF

j_gene: TRBJ1-3
d_gene: -
len: 15
v_gene: TRBV4-3
abundance: -
CDR3nt: TGCGCCAGCAGCCAAGAGTCAGGAATTGGAAACACCATATATTTT
CDR3aa: CASSQESGIGNTIYF

j_gene: TRBJ1-2
d_gene: -
len: 13
v_gene: TRBV30
abundance: -
CDR3nt: TGTGCCTGGACCCCAGGATCGGGGGATGGCTACACCTTC
CDR3aa: CAWTPGSGDGYTF

j_gene: TRBJ2-1
d_gene: TRBD2
len: 17
v_gene: TRBV4-2
abundance: -
CDR3nt: TGTGCCAGCAGTCTCCACTCGACTAGCGGGGGGAACAATGAGCAGTTCTTC
CDR3aa: CASSLHSTSGGNNEQFF

j_gene: TRBJ2-3
d_gene: -
len: 21
v_gene: TRBV4-2
abundance: -
CDR3nt: TGTGCCAGCAGCCAAGACCATCTCAGCGCGGCCGACAGAGCTAGCACAGATACGCAGTATTTT
CDR3aa: CASSQDHLSAADRASTDTQYF

j_gene: TRBJ2-3
d_gene: TRBD2
len: 16
v_gene: TRBV11-2
abundance: -
CDR3nt: TGTGCCAGCAGCTTATACGGCGGGGGGGCGACAGATACGCAGTATTTT
CDR3aa: CASSLYGGGATDTQYF

j_gene: TRBJ1-1
d_gene: -
len: 13
v_gene: TRBV19
abundance: -
CDR3nt: TGTGCCAGTAGTGGGAGGAGAGGCACTGAAGCTTTCTTT
CDR3aa: CASSGRRGTEAFF

j_gene: TRBJ1-1
d_gene: -
len: 13
v_gene: TRBV7-7
abundance: -
CDR3nt: TGTGCCAGCAGCCCAGACTTGAACACTGAAGCTTTCTTT
CDR3aa: CASSPDLNTEAFF

j_gene: TRBJ1-1
d_gene: -
len: 14
v_gene: TRBV3-1/TRBV3-2
abundance: -
CDR3nt: TGTGCCAGCAGCCTAAGGGCCCAGGGGACTGAAGCTTTCTTT
CDR3aa: CASSLRAQGTEAFF